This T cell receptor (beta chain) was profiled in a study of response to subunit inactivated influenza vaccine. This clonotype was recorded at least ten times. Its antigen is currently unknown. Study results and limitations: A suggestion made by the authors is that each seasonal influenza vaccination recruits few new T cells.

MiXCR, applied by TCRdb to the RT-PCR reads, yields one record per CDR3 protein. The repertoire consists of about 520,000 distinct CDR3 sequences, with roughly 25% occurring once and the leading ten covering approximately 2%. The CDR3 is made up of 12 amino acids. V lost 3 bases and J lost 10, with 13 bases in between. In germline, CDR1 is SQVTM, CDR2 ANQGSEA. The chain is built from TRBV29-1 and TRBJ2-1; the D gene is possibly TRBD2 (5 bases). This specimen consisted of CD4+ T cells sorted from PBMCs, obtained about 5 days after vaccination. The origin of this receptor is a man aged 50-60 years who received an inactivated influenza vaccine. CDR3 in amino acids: CSVERALGEQFF. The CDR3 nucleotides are TGCAGCGTTGAGAGGGCTCTCGGAGAGCAGTTCTTC.